The 18 T cell receptor beta chains presented below share a single source sample, sequenced in a study of memory B cells and T cells in multiple sclerosis. After stimulus-free culture, autoproliferating CFSE-dim and non-proliferating CFSE-high T cells were sequenced separately. Approximately 5x10^7 CFSE-labeled PBMCs were cultured less than 8 days unstimulated, then replicate wells were pooled. Some clones are missing from TCRdb's copy, which holds only in-frame ones; the method was immunoSEQ multiplex PCR. The table lists about 46,000 clones, around 80% of them singletons. For these TCRs, the target antigens are not known. Sequenced input: PBMCs from blood kept in culture. The receptors come from a human donor with multiple sclerosis.

This chain links TRBV20-1 with TRBJ1-1; D is unresolved. This CDR3 has 10 amino acids. CDR1 and CDR2 (germline): DFQATT, SNEGSKA (reference sequence). Between the trimmed V and J ends, which lost 7 bases and 1 base, there was a span of 4 bases. The CDR3, as DNA: TGCAGTGGCCCGAACACTGAAGCTTTCTTT. This translates into CSGPNTEAFF.

The chain has TRBV5-1 and TRBJ2-1; TRBD1 matches 9 bases. V was clipped by 3 bases and J by 5 bases; unmatched bases: 9. The CDR3 runs to 16 residues. The germline V gene encodes CDR1 SGHRS and CDR2 YFSETQ. The CDR3 region is CASSSETGTGNNEQFF. The CDR3 DNA follows: TGCGCCAGCAGCTCGGAGACCGGGACAGGGAACAATGAGCAGTTCTTC.

This chain connects TRBV10-3 to TRBJ2-7; perhaps D is TRBD1 or TRBD2 (5 bases each). From germline, CDR1 is ENHRY and CDR2 SYGVKD. The CDR3 runs to 15 residues. Trimming took 7 bases from V and 4 from J, leaving 20 bases between them. For the CDR3, the DNA is TGTGCCATCAAGACCGGGACGGAGGCCGTGTACGAGCAGTACTTC. Its translation: CAIKTGTEAVYEQYF.

The rearrangement links TRBV5-1 to TRBJ2-7; D remains ambiguous. V was pared by 0 bases and J by 5 bases, with 18 bases between. Looked up from germline, CDR1 is SGHRS and CDR2 is YFSETQ. The CDR3 covers 16 residues. The CDR3 spells CASSLGHSPGFDEQYF. The CDR3, as DNA: TGCGCCAGCAGCTTGGGCCACAGCCCCGGGTTCGACGAGCAGTACTTC.

A few counts support this clone. This chain connects TRBV30 to TRBJ1-4; D is unresolved. This CDR3 contains 12 residues. The V end was cut by 6 bases, the J end by 6 bases, with 11 bases between. Germline lookup yields CDR1 GTSNPN and CDR2 SVGIG (reference sequence). The CDR3 DNA is TGTGCCTGCTGGGTCGGGGATGAAAAACTGTTTTTT. This codes for CACWVGDEKLFF. The full variable domain, its missing parts supplied by reference TRBV30 and TRBJ1-4, is SQTIHQWPATLVQPVGSPLSLECTVEGTSNPNLYWYRQAAGRGLQLLFYSVGIGQISSEVPQNLSASRPQDRQFILSSKKLLLSDSGFYLCACWVGDEKLFFGSGTQLSVL.

The chain combines TRBV9 with TRBJ1-2; 7 bases map to TRBD1. V gave up 4 bases and J gave up 1 base; unmatched junction bases: 1. Germline V CDR1 and CDR2: SGDLS, YYNGEE. CDR3 size: 13 residues. The chain's CDR3 is CASSRDSNYGYTF. CDR3 sequence (DNA): TGTGCCAGCAGCAGGGACAGTAACTATGGCTACACCTTC.

The chain carries TRBV30 and TRBJ1-2; no reliable D call. The V end was cut by 4 bases, the J end by 14 bases, with 20 bases between. This CDR3 is 12 amino acids long. Germline CDR1 and CDR2: GTSNPN and SVGIG (reference sequence). As DNA, the CDR3 is TGTGCCTGGAACACTCTGCGCGGTGGTAAGACCTTC. Protein sequence: CAWNTLRGGKTF.

The chain recombines TRBV5-8 with TRBJ1-3; D ambiguous. V gave up 6 bases and J gave up 0 bases, with 16 bases separating them. The CDR3 totals 16 residues. Germline assignment: CDR1 SGHTS and CDR2 YDEGEE. DNA of the CDR3: TGTGCCAGCACCCCTTTCGTAGGGAACTCTGGAAACACCATATATTTT. It specifies CASTPFVGNSGNTIYF.

This clone was detected only once. CDR3 DNA: TGTGCCAGCAGCAACTTACAGGGGCCCTTCACCGGGGAGCTGTTTTTT. This sequence encodes CASSNLQGPFTGELFF. This chain uses TRBV9 with TRBJ2-2; 7 bases are a match to TRBD1. The CDR3 runs to 16 residues. CDR1 is SGDLS and CDR2 is YYNGEE in the germline V gene. V gave up 4 bases and J gave up 4 bases; unmatched junction bases: 10.

This chain connects TRBV4-3 to TRBJ1-2; a weak D match, TRBD1 (6 bases). Trimming pared 0 bases from V and 4 bases from J, leaving 24 bases between. The CDR3 has 19 amino acids. Germline assignment: CDR1 LGHNA and CDR2 YSLEER. CDR3 coding DNA: TGCGCCAGCAGCCAAGAGGGGGCACGGGGACTCAGACCCACCTATGGCTACACCTTC. This encodes CASSQEGARGLRPTYGYTF.

CDR3 DNA sequence: TGTGCCAGTAGTATTGCTACCCGGGGCCGGATTGAAGCTTTCTTT. This codes for CASSIATRGRIEAFF. The V gene is TRBV19, the J gene TRBJ1-1; possibly TRBD1 for D (5 bases). Germline loops: CDR1 LNHDA, CDR2 SQIVND (reference sequence). There are 15 residues in the CDR3. With 3 bases removed from V and 7 bases from J, the gap between germline ends came to 18 bases.

The chain combines TRBV27 with TRBJ2-3, with D possibly being TRBD1 (5 bases). The CDR3 has 16 amino acids. Trimming left V 3 bases short and J 9 bases short, with 22 bases between. Per germline, CDR1 MNHEY and CDR2 SMNVEV (reference sequence). CDR3 in DNA: TGTGCCAGCAGTTTCAATATAGACAGTCTAAGAGTCACGCAGTATTTT. Protein sequence: CASSFNIDSLRVTQYF.

The genes are TRBV7-2 and TRBJ1-4, with D possibly matching TRBD1 (6 bases). CDR1 and CDR2 (germline): SGHTA, FQGNSA. The V end lost 5 bases, the J end lost 7 bases, and 14 bases lay between the germline ends. The CDR3 is 14 amino acids. The CDR3 is CASSRTGSGEKLFF. Written as DNA, the CDR3 is TGTGCCAGCAGCCGAACAGGGAGTGGTGAAAAACTGTTTTTT.

The CDR3 spells CASRAAETQYF. The DNA for the CDR3 is TGTGCCAGCCGGGCCGCTGAGACCCAGTACTTC. The chain recombines TRBV7-2 with TRBJ2-5; D uncertain. CDR1 is SGHTA, CDR2 FQGNSA, per germline. The CDR3 has 11 residues. Trimming took 8 bases from V and 5 from J, leaving 9 bases between them.

This chain joins TRBV11-3 and TRBJ2-7; 7 bases are a match to TRBD1. CDR3 length: 15 amino acids. CDR1 and CDR2 from the germline V gene are SGHNT and YENEEA. V dropped 4 bases and J dropped 3; count of bases not matched to a gene: 9. The CDR3 loop is CASSSGTANDYEQYF. DNA for the CDR3: TGTGCCAGCAGCTCAGGGACAGCGAACGACTACGAGCAGTACTTC.

This sequence joins TRBV30 and TRBJ1-1; D is ambiguous. Trimming took off 5 bases at V and 0 bases at J, with 10 bases between the two ends. Germline CDR1 GTSNPN, CDR2 SVGIG (reference sequence). The CDR3 is 13 amino acids. The CDR3 DNA is TGTGCCTGGTGCCGTGAAGTGAACACTGAAGCTTTCTTT. It codes for CAWCREVNTEAFF.

The CDR3 sequence: CSVEYVEWGEQYF. In DNA, the CDR3 is TGCAGCGTTGAATATGTAGAATGGGGCGAGCAGTACTTC. The V gene is TRBV29-1, the J gene TRBJ2-7; D is uncertain. Trimming removed 2 bases at V and 6 bases at J, with 14 bases between. Per germline, CDR1 SQVTM and CDR2 ANQGSEA. CDR3 length equals 13 residues.

CDR3 DNA sequence: TGTGCCACCAGGTACGGGGACGGGTGGGACACTGAAGCTTTCTTT. Translation gives CATRYGDGWDTEAFF. The chain carries TRBV15 and TRBJ1-1, with D possibly TRBD1 on 5 matching bases. V gave up 6 bases and J gave up 3 bases, with 17 bases separating them. This CDR3 is built from 15 residues. Germline lookup yields CDR1 LNHNV and CDR2 YYDKDF (reference sequence). Filled out from reference TRBV15 and TRBJ1-1, the complete variable domain reads DAMVIQNPRYQVTQFGKPVTLSCSQTLNHNVMYWYQQKSSQAPKLLFHYYDKDFNNEADTPDNFQSRRPNTSFCFLDIRSPGLGDTAMYLCATRYGDGWDTEAFFGQGTRLTVV.